Described below is a single TCR beta chain sequence and its context. The specificity of this receptor is unknown. Base qualities are not at hand, and no much larger clone is one base apart. This sample also contains other DNA sequences that code for the same CDR3. Using the deep immunoSEQ assay, multiplex PCR amplified TCR CDR3 regions from genomic DNA. Extracted genomic DNA from each cell subset was distributed evenly across all wells of several immunoSEQ 96-well plates, and each plate was treated as a replicate. Each replicate PCR for unsorted PBMC received about 310 ng genomic DNA, equal to 30,000 to 35,000 T cell genomes. Genomic DNA from unsorted PBMC was sequenced over ten immunoSEQ deep assay plates. Purified libraries were quantified with a Qubit 3.0 fluorometer, sized on a Bioanalyzer 2100, and re-quantified with the KAPA Library Quantification kit. Each immunoSEQ 96-well plate was sequenced on its own single-read 150-cycle Illumina NextSeq 550 flow cell. In the authors' own workflow: The immunoSEQ output contained only junctional sequences without quality scores, so filtering could not match that applied to full-length reads. To assign V/J genes and CDR3, sequences were annotated against IMGT germline references using PyIR, a Python wrapper for IgBLAST v1.9. Reads with weak V/J assignments (E-value above 1e-6), missing CDR3, stop codons, out-of-frame junctions, or ambiguous translated residues were removed. V3J clonotypes were defined as sequences sharing an identical inferred V gene, J gene, and CDR3 amino acid sequence. Percentage overlap between repertoires was computed as shared unique clonotypes divided by the size of the smaller repertoire. RTK rarefaction, the Chao1 estimator, and Recon v2.1 estimates of unobserved clonotypes were used to assess repertoire richness. Entries here come from immuneACCESS through TCRdb and include only in-frame sequences with V and J called. Some clones fail to appear in such tables; in the studies checked, an unresolved V gene covers under half of the shortfall, and the cause of the remainder is unknown. Clonal size and the V and J genes are those of that table, whereas D and trimming came from the DNA. The sample table holds 400,000 to 550,000 clones, of which around 79% were seen once. The ten largest clones represent about 12% of the sample.

The data originate from a study of shared clonotypes between healthy human individuals (TCRdb year 2020). With regard to the full study: Three men and two women, aged 18 to 49 years, made up the cohort. Leukapheresis yielded between about 0.9 and 10 billion PBMCs per donor. Different laboratories and diverse techniques were used to prepare libraries and sequence TCR repertoires, to increase sequencing depth and limit assay-specific biases. To estimate repertoire size and how much clonotype sharing occurs between individuals, the study deeply sequenced the blood TCR repertoires of five or six healthy adults. Overall study outcomes, separate from this receptor: Sampling was limited to blood, and TCR repertoires in tissue likely differ from TCR repertoires in blood. The genetic and exposure-history diversity represented was limited by the small number of donors. Based on pairwise subsampling, the degree of clonotype sharing among donors was expected to be affected by sequencing depth.

Via the germline V gene, CDR1 is SGHAT and CDR2 FQNNGV. Reading from cysteine to phenylalanine, the CDR3 counts 13 amino acids. The DNA shown is the 39-base CDR3, in frame from base 1. After removal of 5 bases from V and 5 bases from J, the junction retains 2 bases not matched to a gene. The donors were healthy, HIV-negative adults who had no recently reported acute infections or vaccinations. Only Caucasian adults living in Nashville, Tennessee, USA were represented among the donors. For unsorted samples, tens of millions of PBMCs were counted, and genomic DNA was extracted using the QIAamp DNA Blood Mini kit. Blood was obtained by leukapheresis, after which PBMCs were separated by Ficoll-Histopaque density gradient centrifugation and cryopreserved in liquid nitrogen vapor phase.

This clonotype originated in a woman aged 40 to 50 in good health. Some clones in this sample may be carry-over from other donors' samples. Sequencing used PBMCs. The sequence joins TRBV11-2 to TRBJ2-5; 10 middle bases align to TRBD2. The DNA sequence is given as TGTGCCAGCAGCCTAGCGGGGGTGGAGACCCAGTACTTC. It codes for CASSLAGVETQYF.